The 20 T cell receptor beta chains below were found in one sample sequenced in a study of shared clonotypes between healthy human individuals (dated by TCRdb to 2020 to 2021). The method was the immunoSEQ multiplex PCR assay. Here the immuneACCESS table is served through TCRdb, limited to in-frame sequences with V and J called. Missing clones are a known gap in these copies; in checked studies unresolved V genes cover under half, and the rest lacks a known reason. Counted in this sample were fewer than 850,000 clones; roughly 88% of them appeared once. The ten most abundant clones make up 30% to 35% of the sample. Sequenced input: memory CD8+ T cells from PBMCs. The cell subset or site label, as the study defines it: CD45RO+ cells pooled with CCR7-negative TemRA cells. These receptors were taken from a man aged 18 to 30 in good health. Some clones in this sample may be carry-over from other donors' samples.

The chain is built from TRBV7-9 and TRBJ1-2; TRBD1 agrees at 9 bases. The germline V gene encodes CDR1 SEHNR and CDR2 FQNEAQ (reference sequence). The CDR3 is made up of 13 amino acids. J lost 8 bases, V lost 5 bases, and 6 bases had no gene match. CDR3 nucleotides: TGTGCCAGCAGCGCGACAGGGGGGAGAGGCTACACCTTC. Protein product: CASSATGGRGYTF.

The rearrangement links TRBV5-1 to TRBJ1-1, with D unresolved. In germline, CDR1 is SGHRS, CDR2 YFSETQ. V lost 0 bases to trimming and J lost 0 bases, with 9 bases between them. CDR3 length: 15 amino acids. The CDR3 DNA sequence: TGCGCCAGCAGCTTGGTTCGGGCAATGAACACTGAAGCTTTCTTT. It specifies CASSLVRAMNTEAFF.

Turning to this clone: The sample carries other DNA sequences with the same CDR3. The chain links TRBV27 to TRBJ2-1, with 8 positions matching TRBD2. This CDR3 is 15 amino acids long. Germline loops: CDR1 MNHEY, CDR2 SMNVEV (reference sequence). Germline trimming cut 3 bases from V and 0 bases from J; bases unmatched to any gene: 1. The DNA of the CDR3 is TGTGCCAGCAGTTTCAGCGGGGGCTCCTACAATGAGCAGTTCTTC. This gives the protein CASSFSGGSYNEQFF.

This clone was detected only once. V gene TRBV7-9 combines with J gene TRBJ2-5; 7 bases match TRBD2. Trimming took 5 bases from V and 4 from J; bases not matched to a gene: 13. CDR3 size: 16 residues. Germline V gene data show CDR1 as SEHNR and CDR2 as FQNEAQ (reference sequence). Here the CDR3 DNA reads TGTGCCAGCAGCGCAGACCGGGACTACCTCGGAGAGACCCAGTACTTC. This codes for CASSADRDYLGETQYF.

This sequence joins TRBV2 and TRBJ2-3; TRBD2 agrees at 9 bases. V gave up 3 bases and J gave up 3 bases; unmatched junction bases: 4. Per germline, CDR1 SNHLY and CDR2 FYNNEI. The CDR3 covers 15 residues. CDR3 residues: CASSDRGRVTDTQYF. DNA of the CDR3: TGTGCCAGCAGTGACCGCGGGAGGGTAACAGATACGCAGTATTTT.

V and J are TRBV7-8 and TRBJ2-7, with TRBD1 matching 11 bases. V lost 0 bases to trimming and J lost 2 bases; unmatched junction nucleotides: 3. Germline CDR1 and CDR2: SGHVS and FQNEAQ. This CDR3 has 16 amino acids. This CDR3 reads CASSLAGQGATYEQYF. In nucleotides, the CDR3 is TGTGCCAGCAGCTTAGCAGGACAGGGGGCTACCTACGAGCAGTACTTC.

This chain connects TRBV27 to TRBJ2-7; a weak D match, TRBD1 (6 bases). The CDR3 consists of 15 residues. V dropped 3 bases and J dropped 1 base, with 13 bases sitting between them. The germline gives CDR1 MNHEY, CDR2 SMNVEV (reference sequence). CDR3 protein: CASSFRGSASYEQYF. The CDR3 region has the DNA TGTGCCAGCAGTTTTAGGGGGAGTGCATCCTACGAGCAGTACTTC.

The rearrangement links TRBV27 to TRBJ2-7; D possibly matches TRBD1 or TRBD2 (5 bases each). The V end lost 3 bases, the J end lost 10 bases, and 22 bases lay between the germline ends. The CDR3 loop spans 15 amino acids. Looked up from germline, CDR1 is MNHEY and CDR2 is SMNVEV (reference sequence). The CDR3 sequence: CASSLLGDPGAQQYF. The CDR3 bases are TGTGCCAGCAGTTTGCTCGGGGACCCCGGGGCCCAACAGTACTTC.

The DNA for the CDR3 is TGTGCCAGCAGCTTAGAGGGCACCCTGGGGGGTACGCAGTATTTT. Protein: CASSLEGTLGGTQYF. The chain couples TRBV13 to TRBJ2-3, with D perhaps matching TRBD2 (6 bases). The CDR3 covers 15 residues. The V gene's germline CDR1 is PRHDT and CDR2 FYEKMQ (reference sequence). The V end lost 1 base, the J end lost 8 bases, and 16 bases lay between the germline ends.

The rearrangement links TRBV7-9 to TRBJ1-3; 8 bases are shared with TRBD1. The CDR3 consists of 17 residues. With 5 bases clipped from V and 0 bases from J, the junction kept 9 bases outside the gene matches. The germline V gene has CDR1 SEHNR and CDR2 FQNEAQ (reference sequence). The CDR3 DNA is TGTGCCAGCAGCCAAAGGACAGGGAAAAGCTCTGGAAACACCATATATTTT. This codes for CASSQRTGKSSGNTIYF.

V is TRBV5-4 and J is TRBJ1-1, with D uncertain. V was shortened by 4 bases and J by 4 bases, with 14 bases between the two germline ends. Germline CDR1 SGHNT, CDR2 YYREEE (reference sequence). This CDR3 spans 14 amino acids. The chain's CDR3 is CASSPYRQATEAFF. Here the CDR3 DNA reads TGTGCCAGCAGCCCTTATCGGCAGGCCACTGAAGCTTTCTTT.

The chain is built from TRBV4-2 and TRBJ2-3, with TRBD2 identical over 8 bases. Germline trimming cut 1 base from V and 1 base from J; bases unmatched to any gene: 10. The CDR3 has 18 residues. Germline V gives CDR1 LGHNA, CDR2 YNFKEQ. The CDR3 region is CASSQVAGTRVGTDTQYF. The CDR3 DNA sequence: TGTGCCAGCAGCCAAGTGGCGGGGACTAGGGTTGGCACAGATACGCAGTATTTT.

V and J are TRBV11-3 and TRBJ2-1; 10 nucleotides align to TRBD1. Trimming removed 6 bases from V and 3 bases from J; junction bases left unmatched: 5. This CDR3 region has 15 residues. Germline V lookup: CDR1 SGHNT, CDR2 YENEEA. The CDR3 is CASSSGTGVYNEQFF. As DNA, the CDR3 is TGTGCCAGCAGTAGTGGGACAGGGGTCTACAATGAGCAGTTCTTC.

The rearrangement joins TRBV19 to TRBJ1-1; no clear D gene. Germline V gene lookup returns CDR1 LNHDA and CDR2 SQIVND (reference sequence). The CDR3 has 14 residues. The V end was cut by 3 bases, the J end by 4 bases, with 12 bases between. Here the CDR3 DNA reads TGTGCCAGTAGTATGGGCGGCGCCACCACTGAAGCTTTCTTT. The encoded protein is CASSMGGATTEAFF.

The chain joins TRBV29-1 to TRBJ1-6; TRBD1 matches 8 bases. This CDR3 comprises 13 residues. Germline CDR1 reads SQVTM; CDR2 reads ANQGSEA. V shed 1 base and J 10 bases; nucleotides not matched to a gene: 3. The CDR3 region has the DNA TGCAGCGTTGAAGCAGGGACAGGATCACCCCTCCACTTT. This sequence encodes CSVEAGTGSPLHF.

This chain joins TRBV7-9 and TRBJ2-1; D gene ambiguous. The CDR3 covers 12 residues. The germline CDR1 and CDR2 sequences are SEHNR and FQNEAQ (reference sequence). The V end lost 5 bases, the J end lost 7 bases, and 9 bases lay between the germline ends. The DNA of the CDR3 is TGTGCCAGCAGCCCCCCGACTAATGAGCAGTTCTTC. This sequence encodes CASSPPTNEQFF.

The chain employs TRBV7-9 and TRBJ2-5; D perhaps matches TRBD2 (6 bases). Germline V gene data show CDR1 as SEHNR and CDR2 as FQNEAQ (reference sequence). The CDR3 loop spans 16 amino acids. The V gene lost 4 bases and the J gene lost 5 bases, with 20 bases spanning the gap. CDR3 nucleotides: TGTGCCAGCAGCTCGGCTTCGGGAGAAAGTAAGGAGACCCAGTACTTC. It is translated as CASSSASGESKETQYF.

The chain links TRBV6-5 to TRBJ1-6, with TRBD1 identical over 7 bases. Germline V gene data show CDR1 as MNHEY and CDR2 as SVGAGI. V lost 7 bases to trimming and J lost 9 bases; unmatched junction nucleotides: 6. CDR3 size: 13 residues. The CDR3 DNA sequence: TGTGCCAGCAAGGCGACAGGGCCTTCACCCCTCCACTTT. Translated: CASKATGPSPLHF.

This chain links TRBV9 with TRBJ1-1, with D unresolved. This CDR3 spans 13 amino acids. Per germline, CDR1 SGDLS and CDR2 YYNGEE. V lost 5 bases, J lost 4 bases, and 12 bases lay in between. The CDR3 reads CASSRKSGTEAFF. In nucleotides, the CDR3 is TGTGCCAGCAGTAGAAAGAGTGGCACTGAAGCTTTCTTT.

This clone was observed at least ten times. The chain combines TRBV2 with TRBJ2-7; tentatively, D is TRBD1 or TRBD2 (5 bases each). This CDR3 has 13 amino acids. Germline CDR1 is SNHLY and CDR2 is FYNNEI. V dropped 6 bases and J dropped 0 bases, with 9 bases sitting between them. The CDR3 DNA sequence: TGTGCCAGCAGGGGACGGTCCTCCTACGAGCAGTACTTC. As protein: CASRGRSSYEQYF.